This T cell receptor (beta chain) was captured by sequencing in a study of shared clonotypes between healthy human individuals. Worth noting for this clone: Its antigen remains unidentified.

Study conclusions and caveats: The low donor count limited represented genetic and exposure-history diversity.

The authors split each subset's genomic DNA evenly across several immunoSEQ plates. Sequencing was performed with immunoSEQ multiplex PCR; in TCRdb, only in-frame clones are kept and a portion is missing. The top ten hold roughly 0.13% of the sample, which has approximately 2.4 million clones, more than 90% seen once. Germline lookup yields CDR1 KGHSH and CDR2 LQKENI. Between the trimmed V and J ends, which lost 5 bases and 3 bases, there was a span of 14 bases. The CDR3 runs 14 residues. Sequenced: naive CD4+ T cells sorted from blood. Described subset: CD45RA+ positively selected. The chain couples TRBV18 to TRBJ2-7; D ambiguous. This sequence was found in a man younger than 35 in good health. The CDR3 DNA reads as TGTGCCAGCTCAAATTTTGCTGGGGACTACGAGCAGTACTTC. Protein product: CASSNFAGDYEQYF.